Presented here are 21 T cell receptor beta chains from one specimen sequenced in a study of neoadjuvant anti-PD-1 for oral cavity cancer (dated by TCRdb to the early 2020s). Interpreted using the paper, the time point label stands for: after neoadjuvant nivolumab, at surgical resection. To prepare the library, the immunoSEQ multiplex PCR assay was applied. The table was pulled from immuneACCESS by TCRdb, which kept in-frame rearrangements only. Such tables lose some clones; where checked, under half of the loss comes from unresolved V genes, and the rest has no known cause. The sample data list about 14,000 clones, and 73% of these were observed just once. The ten largest clonotypes hold approximately 2.6% of the sample. This specimen consisted of PBMCs, obtained after nivolumab (anti-PD-1) treatment. All receptors come from a person aged 35-80 years with oral cavity squamous cell carcinoma.

The V gene is TRBV7-2, the J gene TRBJ1-2, with TRBD1 matching 11 bases. V lost 5 bases, J lost 0 bases, and 2 bases stayed unmatched. This CDR3 contains 15 residues. Germline loops: CDR1 SGHTA, CDR2 FQGNSA. CDR3 loop: CASSPGQGANYGYTF. The CDR3 DNA sequence: TGTGCCAGCAGCCCGGGACAGGGGGCTAACTATGGCTACACCTTC.

V gene TRBV10-1 combines with J gene TRBJ2-1, with D maybe TRBD2 (5 bases). CDR3 size: 12 residues. V was clipped by 0 bases and J by 9 bases, with 6 bases between them. Germline CDR1 is WNHNN and CDR2 is SYGVQD (reference sequence). CDR3 residues: CASSESGGEQFF. DNA for the CDR3: TGCGCCAGCAGTGAGTCAGGAGGTGAGCAGTTCTTC.

The J gene is TRBJ1-5, the V gene TRBV9; a possible D gene is TRBD1 (6 bases). CDR3 length: 14 amino acids. Trimming removed 3 bases from V and 8 bases from J, with 15 bases in between. CDR1 is SGDLS and CDR2 is YYNGEE in the germline V gene. The CDR3 reads CASSAGQTTEPQHF. The CDR3 DNA sequence: TGTGCCAGCAGCGCCGGACAGACCACAGAGCCCCAGCATTTT.

V is TRBV19 and J is TRBJ2-3, with 10 bases identical to TRBD2. Germline CDR1 reads LNHDA; CDR2 reads SQIVND (reference sequence). The V gene end was trimmed by 4 bases and the J gene end by 1 base; junction bases not matched to a gene: 5. The CDR3 has 16 amino acids. The CDR3 bases are TGTGCCAGTAGTACACTCGGGACTAGCGGCACAGATACGCAGTATTTT. This gives the protein CASSTLGTSGTDTQYF.

This clone has more than one count but fewer than ten. The chain has TRBV2 and TRBJ1-3; D is uncertain. V lost 6 bases and J lost 0, with 6 bases in between. There are 13 residues in the CDR3. Germline CDR1 is SNHLY and CDR2 is FYNNEI. The chain's CDR3 is CASRVDSGNTIYF. As DNA, the CDR3 is TGTGCCAGCAGGGTCGACTCTGGAAACACCATATATTTT.

The chain has TRBV28 and TRBJ2-7; D is ambiguous. V lost 11 bases to trimming and J lost 4 bases, with 18 bases between them. The CDR3 has 13 residues. CDR1 and CDR2 (germline): MDHEN, SYDVKM. CDR3 DNA: TGTGCCTCTAACCCTCCCGCCAGGTACGAGCAGTACTTC. It specifies CASNPPARYEQYF.

The V and J genes are TRBV6-1 and TRBJ1-1, with no clear D. This CDR3 has 13 amino acids. Trimming left V 2 bases short and J 5 bases short, with 9 bases between. Germline lookup yields CDR1 MNHNS and CDR2 SASEGT. The CDR3 is CASSESGRTEAFF. For the CDR3, the DNA is TGTGCCAGCAGTGAATCCGGGAGGACTGAAGCTTTCTTT.

The chain carries TRBV27 and TRBJ2-3; D might be TRBD2 (6 bases). CDR3 size: 14 residues. Looked up from germline, CDR1 is MNHEY and CDR2 is SMNVEV (reference sequence). The ends were cut back, 1 base at V and 7 bases at J, with 12 bases in the middle. CDR3 amino acids: CASSLFAGFYTQYF. For the CDR3, the DNA is TGTGCCAGCAGTTTATTTGCGGGATTTTATACGCAGTATTTT.

This chain uses TRBV27 with TRBJ2-7; 7 bases are shared with TRBD1. The CDR3 consists of 14 residues. The V segment lost 6 bases and the J segment 2 bases; nucleotides outside the gene matches: 7. Germline CDR1 reads MNHEY; CDR2 reads SMNVEV (reference sequence). CDR3 amino acids: CASSSGGLPYEQYF. CDR3 nucleotides: TGTGCCAGCAGCTCAGGGGGTTTGCCCTACGAGCAGTACTTC.

This clone came up once. The rearrangement uses TRBV6-6 and TRBJ2-7; D possibly uses TRBD1 or TRBD2 (6 bases each). V lost 4 bases and J 6 bases, leaving 10 bases between the germline ends. This CDR3 is 12 amino acids long. The germline gives CDR1 MNHNY, CDR2 SVGAGI (reference sequence). The CDR3 region has the DNA TGTGCCAGCAGTTCGGGGGCGCCCGAGCAGTACTTC. It encodes CASSSGAPEQYF.

This clone was seen a few times. The CDR3 reads CASSYSIWTEQFF. The DNA for the CDR3 is TGTGCCAGCAGTTACTCTATATGGACTGAGCAGTTCTTC. This chain links TRBV6-5 with TRBJ2-1; D is unresolved. This CDR3 contains 13 residues. The V end lost 0 bases, the J end lost 9 bases, and 9 bases lay between the germline ends. Germline CDR1 MNHEY, CDR2 SVGAGI.

CDR3 in DNA: TGTGCCATCAGTTTAGAAGGTTACGAGCAGTACTTC. Protein product: CAISLEGYEQYF. The chain recombines TRBV10-3 with TRBJ2-7; D is unclear. There are 12 residues in the CDR3. Looked up from germline, CDR1 is ENHRY and CDR2 is SYGVKD. Between the trimmed V and J ends, which lost 5 bases and 4 bases, there was a span of 9 bases.

The chain recombines TRBV19 with TRBJ2-7, with D perhaps TRBD1 or TRBD2 (5 bases each). Trimming removed 4 bases from V and 7 bases from J, with 23 bases in between. The CDR3 extends over 16 amino acids. Germline V gene data show CDR1 as LNHDA and CDR2 as SQIVND (reference sequence). CDR3 amino acids: CASSSMVGTPGWEQYF. In nucleotides, the CDR3 is TGTGCCAGTAGTAGTATGGTGGGGACGCCCGGTTGGGAGCAGTACTTC.

This chain connects TRBV6-6 to TRBJ1-3; the D gene is possibly TRBD1 (6 bases). Germline CDR1 MNHNY, CDR2 SVGAGI (reference sequence). The CDR3 is 16 amino acids. Trimming shortened V by 5 bases and J by 0 bases, and 14 bases separated the two germline ends. CDR3 in DNA: TGTGCCAGCAGTCCCTCAGGGGTTGCCTCTGGAAACACCATATATTTT. Encoded protein: CASSPSGVASGNTIYF.

This sequence joins TRBV7-8 and TRBJ1-4; the D is unclear. Between the trimmed V and J ends, which lost 3 bases and 7 bases, there was a span of 12 bases. The CDR3 spans 14 residues. The germline V gene has CDR1 SGHVS and CDR2 FQNEAQ. The CDR3 protein is CASSFSARSEKLFF. CDR3 nucleotide sequence: TGTGCCAGCAGCTTCTCGGCGAGGAGTGAAAAACTGTTTTTT.

The V and J genes are TRBV7-9 and TRBJ2-5; D is tentatively TRBD1 or TRBD2 (5 bases each). Per the germline V gene, CDR1 is SEHNR and CDR2 is FQNEAQ (reference sequence). The CDR3 extends over 16 amino acids. The V end was cut by 4 bases, the J end by 0 bases, with 15 bases between. The CDR3 region has the DNA TGTGCCAGCAGCTGGTTGGGACCGAGTGACCAAGAGACCCAGTACTTC. This codes for CASSWLGPSDQETQYF.

A remark on this clone: At one boundary the junction diverges from the germline segment, which might be a read error. The chain carries TRBV6-5 and TRBJ2-7, with 13 bases matching TRBD2. The V gene's germline CDR1 is MNHEY and CDR2 SVGAGI. CDR3 length: 15 residues. CDR3 loop: CASSYGTSGVYGQYF. CDR3 sequence (DNA): TGTGCCAGCAGTTATGGGACTAGCGGGGTCTACGGGCAGTACTTC.

The chain employs TRBV5-6 and TRBJ1-4; TRBD1 is a possible D gene (5 bases). With 6 bases removed from V and 9 bases from J, the gap between germline ends came to 18 bases. The CDR3 length is 14 residues. CDR1 is SGHDT and CDR2 is YYEEEE in the germline V gene. CDR3 sequence reads: CASNLGLGGKKLFF. CDR3 DNA: TGTGCCAGCAATCTGGGACTGGGGGGTAAAAAACTGTTTTTT.

The V and J genes are TRBV5-1 and TRBJ2-3; TRBD2 is a possible D gene (7 bases). The CDR3 totals 15 residues. CDR1 is SGHRS, CDR2 YFSETQ, per germline. The ends were cut back, 6 bases at V and 2 bases at J, with 16 bases in the middle. CDR3 sequence reads: CASTPGGHPTDTQYF. CDR3 nucleotides: TGCGCCAGCACCCCCGGGGGGCACCCCACAGATACGCAGTATTTT.

The rearrangement links TRBV2 to TRBJ2-7; D is perhaps TRBD2 (7 bases). The germline CDR1 and CDR2 sequences are SNHLY and FYNNEI. V was cut by 8 bases and J by 2 bases, with 13 bases left in between. The length of the CDR3 is 13 residues. This CDR3 reads CASGGGLTYEQYF. The CDR3 DNA reads as TGTGCCAGCGGGGGGGGGCTAACCTACGAGCAGTACTTC.

V gene TRBV19 combines with J gene TRBJ1-1, with 9 bases fitting TRBD1. This CDR3 contains 16 residues. Germline V CDR1 and CDR2: LNHDA, SQIVND (reference sequence). V was pared by 4 bases and J by 1 base, with 7 bases of the junction left unmatched. Here the CDR3 DNA reads TGTGCCAGTAGTAAACTACAGGGGGCCGGGAACACTGAAGCTTTCTTT. Residues: CASSKLQGAGNTEAFF.